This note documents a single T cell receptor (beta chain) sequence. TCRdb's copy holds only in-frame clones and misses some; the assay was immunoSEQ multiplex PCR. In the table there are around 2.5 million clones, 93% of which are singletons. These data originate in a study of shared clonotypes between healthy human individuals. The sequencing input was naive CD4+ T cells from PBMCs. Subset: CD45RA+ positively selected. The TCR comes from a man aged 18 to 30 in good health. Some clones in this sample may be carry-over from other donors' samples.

CDR3 nucleotide sequence: TGTGCCAGCAGCCACCCCAGAGCTGGAAACACCATATATTTT. This sequence encodes CASSHPRAGNTIYF. V gene TRBV11-2 combines with J gene TRBJ1-3; D is unclear. Germline V CDR1 and CDR2: SGHAT, FQNNGV. The CDR3 is 14 residues long. V lost 5 bases, J lost 2 bases, and 10 bases lay in between.